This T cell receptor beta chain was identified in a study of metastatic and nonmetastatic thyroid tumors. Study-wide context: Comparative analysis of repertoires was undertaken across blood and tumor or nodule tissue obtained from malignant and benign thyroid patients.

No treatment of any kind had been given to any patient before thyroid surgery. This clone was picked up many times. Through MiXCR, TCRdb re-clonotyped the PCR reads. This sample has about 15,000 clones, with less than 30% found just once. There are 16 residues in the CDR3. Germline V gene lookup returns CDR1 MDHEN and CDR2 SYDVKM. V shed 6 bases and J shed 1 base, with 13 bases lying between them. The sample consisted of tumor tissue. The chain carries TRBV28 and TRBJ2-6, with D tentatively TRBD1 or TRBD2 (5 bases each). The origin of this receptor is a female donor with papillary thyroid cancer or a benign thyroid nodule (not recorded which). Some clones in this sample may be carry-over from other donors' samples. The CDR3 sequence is CASSPGTASGANVLTF. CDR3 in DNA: TGTGCCAGCAGCCCCGGGACCGCGTCTGGGGCCAACGTCCTGACTTTC.